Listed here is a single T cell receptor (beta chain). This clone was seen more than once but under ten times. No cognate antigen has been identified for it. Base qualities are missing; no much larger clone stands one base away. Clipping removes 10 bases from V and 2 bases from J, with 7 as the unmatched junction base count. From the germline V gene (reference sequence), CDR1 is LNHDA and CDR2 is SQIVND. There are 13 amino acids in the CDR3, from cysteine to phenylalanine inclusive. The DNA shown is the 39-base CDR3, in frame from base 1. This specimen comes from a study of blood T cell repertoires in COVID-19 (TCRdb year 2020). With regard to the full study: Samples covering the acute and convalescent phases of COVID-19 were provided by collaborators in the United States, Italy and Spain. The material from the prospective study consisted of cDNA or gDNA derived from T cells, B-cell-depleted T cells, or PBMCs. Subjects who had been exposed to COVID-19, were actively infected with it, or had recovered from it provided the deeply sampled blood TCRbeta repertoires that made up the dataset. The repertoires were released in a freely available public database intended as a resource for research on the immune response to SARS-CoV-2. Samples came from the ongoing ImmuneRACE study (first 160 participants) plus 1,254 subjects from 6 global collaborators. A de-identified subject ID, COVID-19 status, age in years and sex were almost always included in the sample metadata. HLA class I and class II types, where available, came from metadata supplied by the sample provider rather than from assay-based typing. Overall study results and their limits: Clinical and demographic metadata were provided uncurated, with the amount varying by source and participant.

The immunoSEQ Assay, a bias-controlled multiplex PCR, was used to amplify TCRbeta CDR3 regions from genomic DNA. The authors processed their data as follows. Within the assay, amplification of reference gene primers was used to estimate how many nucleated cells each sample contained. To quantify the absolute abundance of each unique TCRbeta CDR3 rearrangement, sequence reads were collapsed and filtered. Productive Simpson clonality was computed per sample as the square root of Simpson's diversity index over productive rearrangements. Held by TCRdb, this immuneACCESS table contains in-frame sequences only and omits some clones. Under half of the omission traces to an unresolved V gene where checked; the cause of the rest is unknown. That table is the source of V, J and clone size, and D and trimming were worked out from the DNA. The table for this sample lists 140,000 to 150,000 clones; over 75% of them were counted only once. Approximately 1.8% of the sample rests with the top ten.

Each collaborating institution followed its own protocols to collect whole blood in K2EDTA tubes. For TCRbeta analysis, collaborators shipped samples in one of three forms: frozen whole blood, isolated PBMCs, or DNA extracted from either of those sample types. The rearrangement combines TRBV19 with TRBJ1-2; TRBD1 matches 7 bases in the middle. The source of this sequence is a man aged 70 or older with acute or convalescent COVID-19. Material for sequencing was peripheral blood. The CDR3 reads CAINRGENYGYTF. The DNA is TGTGCCATTAACAGGGGCGAAAACTATGGCTACACCTTC.